The 21 T cell receptor beta chains below all came from one sample that was sequenced in a study of blood T cell repertoires in COVID-19. Clones were read by immunoSEQ multiplex PCR, and TCRdb kept only the in-frame ones, dropping some. This table has some 160,000 clones, about 80% appearing once. The sample comprised peripheral blood. The receptors shown here come from a man in his sixties or seventies with active or convalescent COVID-19.

Only one count was recorded for this clone. The chain recombines TRBV29-1 with TRBJ2-4, with a tentative D call TRBD2 (5 bases). The CDR3 totals 12 residues. CDR1 is SQVTM and CDR2 is ANQGSEA in the germline V gene. V was clipped by 1 base and J by 9 bases, with 10 bases between them. The CDR3 region has the DNA TGCAGCGTTGAAGGTGGAGAGGGCATTCAGTACTTC. This gives the protein CSVEGGEGIQYF.

This rearrangement joins TRBV30 to TRBJ1-2, with D possibly being TRBD1 (5 bases). Germline V gene lookup returns CDR1 GTSNPN and CDR2 SVGIG (reference sequence). The CDR3 length is 13 residues. V was clipped by 0 bases and J by 4 bases, with 9 bases between them. The CDR3 DNA sequence: TGTGCCTGGAGTGTAGGGGCCACCTATGGCTACACCTTC. Protein product: CAWSVGATYGYTF.

The rearrangement uses TRBV28 and TRBJ2-7, with TRBD1 identical over 7 bases. V lost 8 bases, J lost 3 bases, and 7 bases stayed unmatched. CDR1 is MDHEN, CDR2 SYDVKM, per germline. The CDR3 is made up of 13 amino acids. The CDR3 here is CASRTGVSYEQYF. CDR3 bases: TGTGCCAGCCGCACAGGGGTTAGCTACGAGCAGTACTTC.

This clone appeared a few times. The V gene is TRBV2, the J gene TRBJ1-1, with a weak D call TRBD1 (6 bases). The CDR3 runs 15 residues. Germline assignment: CDR1 SNHLY and CDR2 FYNNEI. V gave up 11 bases and J gave up 0 bases, with 19 bases separating them. The CDR3 nucleotides are TGTGCCGGGAATGAACAGGGCGACTTGAACACTGAAGCTTTCTTT. Its protein is CAGNEQGDLNTEAFF.

The gene calls are TRBV3-1 (or the pseudogene TRBV3-2) and TRBJ1-1; 11 bases line up with TRBD1. This CDR3 is 18 amino acids long. V dropped 3 bases and J dropped 3; count of bases not matched to a gene: 12. Looked up from germline, CDR1 is LGHDT and CDR2 is YNNKEL (reference sequence). CDR3 nucleotides: TGTGCCAGCAGCCATAGTTTTGGGACAGGGGGATATGACACTGAAGCTTTCTTT. It specifies CASSHSFGTGGYDTEAFF.

About this clone itself: Other DNA sequences within the sample encode an identical CDR3. The genes are TRBV11-3 and TRBJ2-5, with D possibly TRBD2 on 6 matching bases. V lost 5 bases to trimming and J lost 4 bases, with 11 bases between them. The CDR3 has 13 amino acids. CDR1 SGHNT and CDR2 YENEEA come from the germline V gene. CDR3 sequence reads: CASSRTRGETQYF. Here the CDR3 DNA reads TGTGCCAGCAGCCGGACGCGGGGAGAGACCCAGTACTTC.

Only one count was recorded for this clone. Compared with germline, one end of the junction differs, possibly owing to a read error. This chain links TRBV5-1 with TRBJ1-2, with 7 nucleotides matching TRBD1. There are 14 residues in the CDR3. The germline CDR1 and CDR2 sequences are SGHRS and YFSETQ. In nucleotides, the CDR3 is TGCGCCAGCAGCTTGAGGGGGGACAGCTATGGCTACATCTTC. It specifies CASSLRGDSYGYIF.

The V gene is TRBV12-3 or TRBV12-4, the J gene TRBJ1-1; TRBD1 might be the D (6 bases). The CDR3 contains 13 residues. Deletions cut 4 bases from V and 3 bases from J, with 9 bases between. The CDR3 DNA follows: TGTGCCAGCAGTTCAGGGGTACACACTGAAGCTTTCTTT. This codes for CASSSGVHTEAFF.

This clone was found a few times. The chain is built from TRBV19 and TRBJ1-1, with 7 bases that match TRBD1. CDR3 length: 14 residues. V dropped 3 bases and J dropped 0; count of bases not matched to a gene: 1. The germline V gene has CDR1 LNHDA and CDR2 SQIVND (reference sequence). CDR3 loop: CASSMDRLNTEAFF. CDR3 sequence (DNA): TGTGCCAGTAGTATGGACAGGCTGAACACTGAAGCTTTCTTT.

The chain recombines TRBV6-5 with TRBJ2-1; D might be TRBD1 (5 bases). Germline V lookup: CDR1 MNHEY, CDR2 SVGAGI. CDR3 size: 14 residues. V was cut by 5 bases and J by 3 bases, with 11 bases left in between. Here the CDR3 DNA reads TGTGCCAGCAGTCAATCTCAGGGCTACAATGAGCAGTTCTTC. This sequence encodes CASSQSQGYNEQFF.

A note on this clone: Other nucleotide sequences from this sample produce the same CDR3. This chain connects TRBV7-8 to TRBJ1-1; tentatively, D is TRBD1 (6 bases). Germline assignment: CDR1 SGHVS and CDR2 FQNEAQ. Trimming removed 3 bases from V and 1 base from J, with 12 bases in between. The CDR3 contains 15 residues. CDR3 residues: CASSFLRGANTEAFF. The DNA of the CDR3 is TGTGCCAGCAGCTTCCTCCGGGGGGCGAACACTGAAGCTTTCTTT.

This rearrangement joins TRBV7-8 to TRBJ2-5; tentatively, D is TRBD1 (6 bases). The CDR3 runs to 15 residues. Trimming cost V 5 bases and J 2 bases, with 15 bases left between them. Germline-derived CDR1 and CDR2 are SGHVS and FQNEAQ. The CDR3 coding sequence is TGTGCCAGCAGCCGAGTGAGGGGGTATCAAGAGACCCAGTACTTC. Amino acid sequence: CASSRVRGYQETQYF.

This clone has only a few counts. CDR3 sequence reads: CASQGTGGRTEAFF. For the CDR3, the DNA is TGTGCCAGCCAAGGCACAGGGGGCCGCACTGAAGCTTTCTTT. This rearrangement joins TRBV25-1 to TRBJ1-1; 9 bases align to TRBD1. The V and J ends lost 8 bases and 4 bases, in that order; junction bases with no gene match: 8. The CDR3 is 14 amino acids. Germline CDR1 reads MGHDK; CDR2 reads SYGVNS.

The genes are TRBV24-1 and TRBJ1-1; D call uncertain. V lost 9 bases and J lost 4, with 17 bases in between. This CDR3 is built from 14 residues. Germline CDR1 reads KGHDR; CDR2 reads SFDVKD. As DNA, the CDR3 is TGTGCCACCCCCCAGGAGGTATTAGGCACTGAAGCTTTCTTT. Amino acids: CATPQEVLGTEAFF.

The chain is built from TRBV12-3 or TRBV12-4 and TRBJ1-2; the match to TRBD1 covers 7 bases. The CDR3 sequence is 13 residues long. Germline trimming cut 5 bases from V and 5 bases from J; bases unmatched to any gene: 5. CDR3 amino acids: CASSPTGEYGYTF. In DNA, the CDR3 is TGTGCCAGCAGTCCAACAGGGGAATATGGCTACACCTTC.

The rearrangement joins TRBV5-4 to TRBJ2-1, with 9 positions matching TRBD2. The V gene end was trimmed by 4 bases and the J gene end by 4 bases; junction bases not matched to a gene: 6. The CDR3 contains 15 residues. Germline assignment: CDR1 SGHNT and CDR2 YYREEE (reference sequence). CDR3: CASSPLTSGYNEQFF. CDR3 sequence (DNA): TGTGCCAGCAGCCCCTTGACTAGCGGATACAATGAGCAGTTCTTC.

This clone was observed once. CDR3 residues: CSASRSADSYGYTF. For the CDR3, the DNA is TGCAGTGCTAGTAGGTCGGCGGACTCCTATGGCTACACCTTC. The rearrangement uses TRBV20-1 and TRBJ1-2, with D unclear. Trimming left V 3 bases short and J 4 bases short, with 15 bases between. Germline values: CDR1 DFQATT, CDR2 SNEGSKA (reference sequence). The CDR3 consists of 14 residues.

This clone occurred once. The CDR3 bases are TGTGCCAGCAGTGAGTTGGGCTCCGCGGCTTTCTTT. Protein product: CASSELGSAAFF. The V call is TRBV6-1, the J call TRBJ1-1; the D is unclear. Germline loops: CDR1 MNHNS, CDR2 SASEGT. V was shortened by 3 bases and J by 11 bases, with 13 bases between the two germline ends. The CDR3 totals 12 residues.

This clone showed up just a few times. V is TRBV13 and J is TRBJ1-1; D is unresolved. CDR1 PRHDT and CDR2 FYEKMQ come from the germline V gene (reference sequence). The CDR3 has 11 residues. The V end was cut by 4 bases, the J end by 8 bases, with 8 bases between. The CDR3: CASSSRVEAFF. The CDR3 nucleotides are TGTGCCAGCAGCTCCCGGGTCGAAGCTTTCTTT.

The gene calls are TRBV7-2 and TRBJ2-1; 13 positions match TRBD2. V was pared by 6 bases and J by 10 bases, with 9 bases of the junction left unmatched. The CDR3 totals 15 residues. Germline CDR1 SGHTA, CDR2 FQGNSA. CDR3 loop: CASSLTSGGFWEQFF. CDR3 coding DNA: TGTGCCAGCAGTTTGACTAGCGGGGGGTTTTGGGAGCAGTTCTTC.

J is TRBJ1-1 and V is TRBV19; 8 bases are shared with TRBD1. Germline V gene lookup returns CDR1 LNHDA and CDR2 SQIVND (reference sequence). The V gene end was trimmed by 6 bases and the J gene end by 1 base; junction bases not matched to a gene: 4. This CDR3 has 14 amino acids. CDR3 residues: CASRLQGGNTEAFF. The CDR3 DNA reads as TGTGCCAGTAGACTACAGGGGGGGAACACTGAAGCTTTCTTT. The variable domain in full, completed from reference TRBV19 and TRBJ1-1, reads DGGITQSPKYLFRKEGQNVTLSCEQNLNHDAMYWYRQDPGQGLRLIYYSQIVNDFQKGDIAEGYSVSREKKESFPLTVTSAQKNPTAFYLCASRLQGGNTEAFFGQGTRLTVV.